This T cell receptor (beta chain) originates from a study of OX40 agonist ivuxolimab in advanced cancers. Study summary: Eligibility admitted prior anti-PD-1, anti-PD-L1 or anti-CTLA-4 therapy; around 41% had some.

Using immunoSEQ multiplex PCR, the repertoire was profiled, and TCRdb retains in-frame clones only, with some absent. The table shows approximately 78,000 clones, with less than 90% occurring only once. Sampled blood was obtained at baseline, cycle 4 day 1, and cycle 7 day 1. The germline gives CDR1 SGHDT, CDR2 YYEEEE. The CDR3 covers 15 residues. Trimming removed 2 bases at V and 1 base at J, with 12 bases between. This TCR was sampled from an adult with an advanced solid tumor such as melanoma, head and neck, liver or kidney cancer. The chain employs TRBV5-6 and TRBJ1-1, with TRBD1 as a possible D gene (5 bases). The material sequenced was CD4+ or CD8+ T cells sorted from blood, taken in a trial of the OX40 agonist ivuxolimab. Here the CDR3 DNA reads TGTGCCAGCAGCTTCCAGGGTTGGGGGAACACTGAAGCTTTCTTT. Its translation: CASSFQGWGNTEAFF. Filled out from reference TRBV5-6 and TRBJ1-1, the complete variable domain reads DAGVTQSPTHLIKTRGQQVTLRCSPKSGHDTVSWYQQALGQGPQFIFQYYEEEERQRGNFPDRFSGHQFPNYSSELNVNALLLGDSALYLCASSFQGWGNTEAFFGQGTRLTVV.